This T cell receptor beta chain is from a study of early T cells in non-severe SARS-CoV-2 infection. Study in general: Sequencing was performed on bulk RNA from unsorted whole blood, leaving chains unpaired. Study findings and constraints: Private and CD4 specificities were missed by VDJdb matching, which favored anti-spike CD8 responses.

Unique molecular identifiers were affixed to single, distinct cDNA molecules. One entry per CDR3 protein, called by TCRdb with MiXCR from the 5' RACE reads. Of 90,000 to 100,000 distinct CDR3 sequences detected, approximately 13% appear once; the ten largest clones hold approximately 2.4%. The CDR3 sequence is 13 residues long. V lost 5 bases and J lost 4, with 11 bases in between. CDR1 is SEHNR and CDR2 is FQNEAQ in the germline V gene (reference sequence). This clonotype was seen more than once but under ten times. Its antigen is still unknown. The chain couples TRBV7-9 to TRBJ1-2; perhaps TRBD1 as D (5 bases). Sequencing used whole blood. The receptor was derived from an adult who was a healthcare worker with PCR-confirmed SARS-CoV-2 infection or an uninfected control (not recorded which). CDR3 loop: CASSHRTSYGYTF. DNA of the CDR3: TGTGCCAGCAGCCATCGGACAAGCTATGGCTACACCTTC.